One sample yielded the 30 T cell receptor beta chains listed below, sequenced in a study of blood T cells in healthy people across ages. Using a J-beta primer mix together with a sample-barcoded 5' primer, a second PCR was run for roughly 7 to 11 cycles. One entry per CDR3 protein results from TCRdb running MiXCR on the 5' RACE reads. This table has fewer than 1 million distinct CDR3 sequences, around two fifths appearing once. Sequenced input: blood. Receptors were obtained from a man in his 60s in good health.

The chain has TRBV6-5 and TRBJ2-6; TRBD1 matches at 10 bases. Losses at the gene ends were 6 bases for V and 3 bases for J; bases not matched to a gene: 2. The V gene's germline CDR1 is MNHEY and CDR2 SVGAGI. This CDR3 has 15 residues. The CDR3 region is CASRGQGRGANVLTF. CDR3 in DNA: TGTGCCAGCAGGGGACAGGGGCGTGGGGCCAACGTCCTGACTTTC.

This clonotype was detected only a few times. This chain uses TRBV20-1 with TRBJ2-1; 10 bases map to TRBD1. This CDR3 contains 15 residues. Germline trimming cut 2 bases from V and 2 bases from J; bases unmatched to any gene: 3. CDR1 DFQATT and CDR2 SNEGSKA come from the germline V gene (reference sequence). The CDR3 region is CSARTGTGAYNEQFF. In DNA form, the CDR3 reads TGCAGTGCTAGAACCGGGACAGGGGCCTACAATGAGCAGTTCTTC.

A few counts support this clonotype. The chain links TRBV14 to TRBJ2-7; 7 bases are a match to TRBD1. J lost 4 bases, V lost 4 bases, and 10 bases had no gene match. The CDR3 sequence is 15 residues long. The germline CDR1 and CDR2 sequences are SGHDN and FVKESK. In DNA form, the CDR3 reads TGTGCCAGCAGCCCCGACAGGGCCCCTCTTTACGAGCAGTACTTC. This sequence encodes CASSPDRAPLYEQYF.

This clonotype has a single count. V gene TRBV7-2 combines with J gene TRBJ2-3; D not resolved. Trimming pared 7 bases from V and 3 bases from J, leaving 14 bases between. Germline V gene sequence: CDR1 SGHTA, CDR2 FQGNSA. The CDR3 loop spans 14 amino acids. CDR3 coding DNA: TGTGCCAGCATGCAAGGGATGAAGACAGATACGCAGTATTTT. It encodes CASMQGMKTDTQYF.

This chain uses TRBV5-5 with TRBJ1-5, with a weak D call TRBD1 (6 bases). V was clipped by 2 bases and J by 5 bases, with 14 bases between them. From germline, CDR1 is SGHKS and CDR2 YYEKEE (reference sequence). CDR3 length equals 15 residues. Here the CDR3 reads CASSFGQPNDQPQHF. CDR3 bases: TGTGCCAGCAGCTTTGGACAGCCCAATGATCAGCCCCAGCATTTT.

The V call is TRBV20-1, the J call TRBJ2-1; possible D gene TRBD1, 6 bases. The germline gives CDR1 DFQATT, CDR2 SNEGSKA (reference sequence). The V end lost 6 bases, the J end lost 2 bases, and 14 bases lay between the germline ends. The CDR3 is 14 residues long. The CDR3 nucleotides read TGCAGTGCCCTATACAGGGCGGCCTACAATGAGCAGTTCTTC. As protein: CSALYRAAYNEQFF.

This clonotype has only a few counts. V gene TRBV25-1 combines with J gene TRBJ2-6, with unresolved D. Germline lookup yields CDR1 MGHDK and CDR2 SYGVNS. The CDR3 spans 15 residues. V was shortened by 1 base and J by 0 bases, with 4 bases between the two germline ends. The chain's CDR3 is CASSEWHSGANVLTF. The CDR3 DNA reads as TGTGCCAGCAGTGAATGGCACTCTGGGGCCAACGTCCTGACTTTC.

To note about this clonotype: Lacking the conserved final phenylalanine or tryptophan, this CDR3 likely reflects a read error. The chain carries TRBV12-3 or TRBV12-4 and TRBJ2-7; 7 nucleotides line up with TRBD2. V lost 2 bases, J lost 0 bases, and 4 bases stayed unmatched. The CDR3 consists of 15 residues. The CDR3 here is CASSLNGGFSYEQYL. CDR3 DNA: TGTGCCAGCAGTTTAAACGGGGGGTTCTCCTACGAGCAGTACCTC.

This clonotype has just a few counts. The chain has TRBV5-5 and TRBJ2-5; no definite D call. The CDR3 is 13 amino acids. V was trimmed by 1 base and J by 3 bases, leaving 7 bases between them. Germline V gene sequence: CDR1 SGHKS, CDR2 YYEKEE (reference sequence). CDR3 DNA sequence: TGTGCCAGCAGCTTGCTCACCGAAGAGACCCAGTACTTC. It encodes CASSLLTEETQYF.

The chain uses TRBV12-3 or TRBV12-4 and TRBJ2-1; 7 nucleotides match TRBD1. J was trimmed by 5 bases and V by 6 bases; bases with no gene match: 4. The CDR3 sequence is 13 residues long. CDR3 amino acids: CASRRGQDNEQFF. As DNA, the CDR3 is TGTGCCAGCAGACGCGGACAGGACAATGAGCAGTTCTTC.

This clonotype has a handful of counts. This sequence joins TRBV7-6 and TRBJ2-7; 14 bases are a match to TRBD2. Germline V gene data show CDR1 as SGHVS and CDR2 as FNYEAQ. The V segment lost 4 bases and the J segment 3 bases; nucleotides outside the gene matches: 11. This CDR3 region has 18 residues. This chain's CDR3 is CASSSGLAGGKSSYEQYF. The CDR3 DNA reads as TGTGCCAGCAGCTCAGGACTAGCGGGGGGTAAGAGTAGCTACGAGCAGTACTTC.

The chain links TRBV4-3 to TRBJ1-2; D possibly corresponds to TRBD1 (5 bases). The CDR3 runs 17 residues. Trimming stripped 0 bases from V and 6 bases from J, with 20 bases between. Per germline, CDR1 LGHNA and CDR2 YSLEER. The CDR3 region is CASSQDLGPTPSNGYTF. For the CDR3, the DNA is TGCGCCAGCAGCCAAGATTTGGGGCCCACGCCCTCGAATGGCTACACCTTC.

This clonotype was observed a handful of times. The V gene is TRBV7-2, the J gene TRBJ2-1; D gene unclear. Between the trimmed V and J ends, which lost 2 bases and 0 bases, there was a span of 11 bases. This CDR3 spans 16 amino acids. Germline V lookup: CDR1 SGHTA, CDR2 FQGNSA. CDR3: CASSLSYQTSYNEQFF. In DNA form, the CDR3 reads TGTGCCAGCAGCTTAAGCTACCAGACCTCCTACAATGAGCAGTTCTTC.

This clonotype was seen more than once but under ten times. The genes are TRBV24-1 and TRBJ2-1; possibly TRBD2 for D (6 bases). Between the trimmed V and J ends, which lost 9 bases and 5 bases, there was a span of 19 bases. CDR3 length equals 15 residues. Per germline, CDR1 KGHDR and CDR2 SFDVKD. CDR3: CATAPRGSENNEQFF. In nucleotides, the CDR3 is TGTGCCACCGCCCCTCGGGGGTCTGAGAACAATGAGCAGTTCTTC.

The chain employs TRBV19 and TRBJ1-2, with D perhaps TRBD1 (6 bases). Germline CDR1 reads LNHDA; CDR2 reads SQIVND (reference sequence). V was trimmed by 0 bases and J by 2 bases, leaving 19 bases between them. CDR3 length equals 18 residues. CDR3 coding DNA: TGTGCCAGTAGTATAGATCCCCCGGACAGACCGGAGAACTATGGCTACACCTTC. Translation gives CASSIDPPDRPENYGYTF.

This clonotype was counted only a few times. The chain carries TRBV9 and TRBJ2-5; tentative D call: TRBD2 (6 bases). The germline V and J ends were trimmed by 8 bases and 1 base, with 15 bases remaining between them. This CDR3 is 14 amino acids long. CDR1 SGDLS and CDR2 YYNGEE come from the germline V gene. The CDR3 bases are TGTGCCAGTACAAGTAGCGGAACCCAAGAGACCCAGTACTTC. As protein: CASTSSGTQETQYF.

V gene TRBV5-1 combines with J gene TRBJ1-1; the D is unclear. This CDR3 is 14 amino acids long. V was clipped by 4 bases and J by 5 bases, with 15 bases between them. From germline, CDR1 is SGHRS and CDR2 YFSETQ. For the CDR3, the DNA is TGCGCCAGCAGCGTGGCCCTGGCCGGTACTGAAGCTTTCTTT. Its translation is CASSVALAGTEAFF. The full variable domain, in which reference TRBV5-1 and TRBJ1-1 provide the parts outside the CDR3, is KAGVTQTPRYLIKTRGQQVTLSCSPISGHRSVSWYQQTPGQGLQFLFEYFSETQRNKGNFPGRFSGRQFSNSRSEMNVSTLELGDSALYLCASSVALAGTEAFFGQGTRLTVV.

V gene TRBV5-1 combines with J gene TRBJ2-7, with D tentatively TRBD1 or TRBD2 (7 bases each). V was cut by 0 bases and J by 6 bases, with 13 bases left in between. The CDR3 loop spans 14 amino acids. From germline, CDR1 is SGHRS and CDR2 YFSETQ. The CDR3: CASSLEAGTVEQYF. For the CDR3, the DNA is TGCGCCAGCAGCTTGGAAGCGGGGACAGTCGAGCAGTACTTC.

The rearrangement uses TRBV7-8 and TRBJ2-1, with 12 bases lining up with TRBD1. The V gene's germline CDR1 is SGHVS and CDR2 FQNEAQ. There are 14 residues in the CDR3. The V gene end was trimmed by 5 bases and the J gene end by 9 bases; junction bases not matched to a gene: 5. CDR3 residues: CASSEGQGAAEQFF. In DNA, the CDR3 is TGTGCCAGCAGCGAGGGACAGGGGGCTGCTGAGCAGTTCTTC.

This chain joins TRBV7-2 and TRBJ2-5; D assignment may be TRBD1 or TRBD2 (5 bases each). Trimming pared 5 bases from V and 3 bases from J, leaving 16 bases between. The CDR3 is made up of 15 amino acids. Germline V gene data show CDR1 as SGHTA and CDR2 as FQGNSA. DNA of the CDR3: TGTGCCAGCAGCCCACCGGGACCCCAGAAAGAGACCCAGTACTTC. Its translation: CASSPPGPQKETQYF. Full variable domain (rest looked up from reference TRBV7-2 and TRBJ2-5): GAGVSQSPSNKVTEKGKDVELRCDPISGHTALYWYRQSLGQGLEFLIYFQGNSAPDKSGLPSDRFSAERTGGSVSTLTIQRTQQEDSAVYLCASSPPGPQKETQYFGPGTRLLVL.

V is TRBV11-2 and J is TRBJ2-7; D could derive from TRBD1 or TRBD2 (5 bases each). The J call may be mistaken, given a closer DNA end match to TRBJ2-5. Germline V gives CDR1 SGHAT, CDR2 FQNNGV. This CDR3 has 16 amino acids. The CDR3 DNA reads as TGTGCCAGCAGCTTAGGAGGGGCGGCGGCGCAAGAGACCCAGTACTTC. Translating it yields CASSLGGAAAQETQYF.

This clonotype was detected only a few times. This chain links TRBV20-1 with TRBJ2-3; 8 bases are shared with TRBD1. Trimming removed 5 bases from V and 6 bases from J; junction bases left unmatched: 16. Germline V CDR1 and CDR2: DFQATT, SNEGSKA (reference sequence). CDR3 size: 16 residues. The CDR3 sequence is CSAHSFGDRLQDTQYF. The DNA of the CDR3 is TGCAGTGCTCATTCCTTCGGGGACAGGCTCCAGGATACGCAGTATTTT.

V and J are TRBV15 and TRBJ2-1; D may be TRBD1 or TRBD2 (5 bases each). The V gene lost 5 bases and the J gene lost 4 bases, with 15 bases spanning the gap. The CDR3 is 15 amino acids. Germline loops: CDR1 LNHNV, CDR2 YYDKDF (reference sequence). CDR3 nucleotide sequence: TGTGCCACCAGCCGTTCCATGGGGACGTACAATGAGCAGTTCTTC. This codes for CATSRSMGTYNEQFF.

The DNA for the CDR3 is TGTGCCAGCAACCGGAGAGCACAGGCAGATACGCAGTATTTT. It encodes CASNRRAQADTQYF. This chain links TRBV25-1 with TRBJ2-3; D is possibly TRBD1 (5 bases). Trimming stripped 7 bases from V and 4 bases from J, with 15 bases between. CDR3 length: 14 amino acids. Germline assignment: CDR1 MGHDK and CDR2 SYGVNS.

The chain uses TRBV7-2 and TRBJ2-3, with D tentatively TRBD2 (5 bases). The CDR3 loop spans 15 amino acids. V was pared by 5 bases and J by 3 bases, with 15 bases between. CDR1 and CDR2 from the germline V gene are SGHTA and FQGNSA. CDR3 nucleotides: TGTGCCAGCAGCCCAACTAGGATACCGACAGATACGCAGTATTTT. Its protein is CASSPTRIPTDTQYF.

The rearrangement uses TRBV21-1 and TRBJ2-7; the D call of TRBD2 is as the table states it, not checked on the DNA. TRBV21-1 is shown as a pseudogene. The CDR3 is made up of 17 amino acids. CDR3 nucleotide sequence: TGTGCCAGCAGCAAAACGGTTGGGGACTCCTCCCGTTCCGAGCAGTACTTC. Translation: CASSKTVGDSSRSEQYF.

Comments on this clonotype: At one of its ends the junction is not consistent with the germline gene, which may arise from a read error. V gene TRBV20-1 combines with J gene TRBJ2-7; D is perhaps TRBD2 (6 bases). Germline V gene lookup returns CDR1 DFQATT and CDR2 SNEGSKA (reference sequence). The CDR3 has 13 amino acids. CDR3 residues: CSAGDGTQNEQYF. The CDR3 DNA follows: TGCAGTGCTGGAGACGGGACTCAAAATGAGCAGTACTTC.

Only a few counts were recorded for this clonotype. The V gene is TRBV20-1, the J gene TRBJ2-7; no firm D call. Germline loops: CDR1 DFQATT, CDR2 SNEGSKA (reference sequence). CDR3 length equals 12 residues. V gave up 1 base and J gave up 3 bases, with 7 bases separating them. The CDR3 here is CSARATSYEQYF. In DNA form, the CDR3 reads TGCAGTGCTAGAGCTACCAGCTACGAGCAGTACTTC.

This clonotype was seen a handful of times. The chain couples TRBV28 to TRBJ2-4; no definite D call. This CDR3 spans 11 amino acids. V was trimmed by 5 bases and J by 15 bases, leaving 14 bases between them. CDR1 is MDHEN, CDR2 SYDVKM, per germline. The CDR3 nucleotides read TGTGCCAGCAGTCTCACTCGAGGTCTGTACTTC. This codes for CASSLTRGLYF.

The chain links TRBV7-2 to TRBJ1-1; D unresolved. V was clipped by 5 bases and J by 7 bases, with 11 bases between them. CDR3 size: 12 residues. Germline CDR1 SGHTA, CDR2 FQGNSA. CDR3 nucleotides: TGTGCCAGCAGCCCCGCCAGGTATGAAGCTTTCTTT. Translating it yields CASSPARYEAFF.